This is a list of T cell receptor beta chains from one sample in a study of beta chain features in type 1 diabetes. The repertoire was sequenced with immunoSEQ multiplex PCR; TCRdb's copy has only in-frame clones and lacks some. The profile shows just over 600,000 clones, 15% to 19% of them singletons. The source material was naive CD4+ T cells from blood. These receptors were collected from a young man in good health. Each CDR3 is given with its conserved first and last residue. D genes are given only for firm matches. Not every row has a clone size; where given, it reads once, few, many or a size class.

d_call j_call v_call clone_size cdr3_aa cdr3_nt
- TRBJ2-3 TRBV7-2 few CASSLGPGNTDTQYF TGTGCCAGCAGCTTAGGACCAGGGAACACAGATACGCAGTATTTT
TRBD1 TRBJ1-1 TRBV29-1 few CSVGTGGNTEAFF TGCAGCGTAGGGACAGGGGGGAACACTGAAGCTTTCTTT
- TRBJ2-7 TRBV5-1 few CASSLLSGYEQYF TGCGCCAGCAGCTTGTTGTCAGGGTACGAGCAGTACTTC
TRBD2 TRBJ2-1 TRBV28 few CASSPLAGGLYNEQFF TGTGCCAGCAGTCCCCTAGCGGGGGGGCTCTACAATGAGCAGTTCTTC
TRBD1 TRBJ2-1 TRBV6-1 - CASSEPTDRVDRYNEQFF TGTGCCAGCAGTGAACCGACGGACAGGGTAGATAGGTACAATGAGCAGTTCTTC
- TRBJ1-1 TRBV19 few CASSQETNTEAFF TGTGCCAGTAGCCAGGAGACGAACACTGAAGCTTTCTTT
- TRBJ1-2 TRBV27 - CASSLSGRLDYGYTF TGTGCCAGCAGTTTATCTGGTCGGCTGGACTATGGCTACACCTTC
- TRBJ2-5 TRBV7-2 few CASSKDWGEETQYF TGTGCCAGCAGCAAGGACTGGGGAGAAGAGACCCAGTACTTC
- TRBJ2-5 TRBV5-4 few CASSLYAGAETQYF TGTGCCAGCAGCTTGTATGCAGGGGCAGAGACCCAGTACTTC
- TRBJ1-3 TRBV7-2 - CASKLDRTSGNTIYF TGTGCCAGCAAACTCGACAGGACCTCTGGAAACACCATATATTTT
- TRBJ2-3 TRBV9 few CASSASPADTQYF TGTGCCAGCAGCGCCTCCCCGGCGGATACGCAGTATTTT
- TRBJ1-1 TRBV7-2 - CASAYVARSEAFF TGTGCCAGCGCATATGTTGCGAGGTCTGAAGCTTTCTTT
- TRBJ1-5 TRBV27 - CASRGLGGENQPQHF TGTGCCAGCAGGGGTCTAGGTGGGGAAAATCAGCCCCAGCATTTT
- TRBJ1-5 TRBV4-1 few CASSHPGGREEDQPQHF TGCGCCAGCAGCCACCCTGGGGGCAGGGAAGAAGATCAGCCCCAGCATTTT
- TRBJ2-7 TRBV7-9 - CASSLVVRRARYEQYF TGTGCCAGCAGCTTAGTAGTTCGAAGGGCGCGCTACGAGCAGTACTTC
- TRBJ1-6 TRBV15 - CATSRGETGSSPLHF TGTGCCACCAGCAGAGGTGAAACAGGGAGTTCACCCCTCCACTTT
- TRBJ2-1 TRBV7-2 few CASSLTIREMNEQFF TGTGCCAGCAGCCTGACTATCCGGGAGATGAATGAGCAGTTCTTC
TRBD1 TRBJ2-5 TRBV2 few CASSEPRGRRETQYF TGTGCCAGCAGTGAACCCAGGGGGCGCAGGGAGACCCAGTACTTC
- TRBJ2-5 TRBV28 - CASSSTREESGLRETQYF TGTGCCAGCAGTTCCACCCGTGAGGAATCTGGGCTTAGGGAGACCCAGTACTTC
- TRBJ2-3 TRBV15 - CATSRDSGVTDTQYF TGTGCCACCAGCAGAGATTCGGGGGTCACAGATACGCAGTATTTT
- TRBJ1-1 TRBV5-4 - CASSHDRNTEAFF TGTGCCAGCAGCCACGACAGGAACACTGAAGCTTTCTTT
TRBD2 TRBJ2-5 TRBV7-3 - CASSYDPSGQETQYF TGTGCCAGCAGTTATGATCCTAGCGGACAAGAGACCCAGTACTTC
- TRBJ2-3 TRBV2 - CATLTSPLSTDTQYF TGTGCCACCCTGACTTCCCCCCTTAGCACAGATACGCAGTATTTT
- TRBJ2-3 TRBV10-3 few CAIGTTYTQYF TGTGCCATTGGGACGACCTATACGCAGTATTTT
- TRBJ2-1 TRBV7-2 - CASSYRIRAVEQFF TGTGCCAGCAGCTACCGCATAAGGGCTGTAGAGCAGTTCTTC
- TRBJ1-2 TRBV29-1 few CSGTGNYGYTF TGCAGCGGGACGGGGAACTATGGCTACACCTTC
TRBD1 TRBJ2-7 TRBV5-1 few CASSSTGGGHEQYF TGCGCCAGCAGCTCGACAGGGGGCGGCCACGAGCAGTACTTC
TRBD1 TRBJ2-7 TRBV6-1 - CASATGGVIYEQYF TGTGCCAGCGCCACAGGGGGCGTTATCTACGAGCAGTACTTC
- TRBJ2-2 TRBV7-2 - CASSPRTANTGELFF TGTGCCAGCAGCCCGAGAACCGCGAACACCGGGGAGCTGTTTTTT
TRBD1 TRBJ1-5 TRBV19 few CASGQGAPNQPQHF TGTGCCAGTGGACAGGGGGCTCCCAATCAGCCCCAGCATTTT
- TRBJ2-2 TRBV10-3 few CAISEYTGELFF TGTGCCATCAGTGAATACACCGGGGAGCTGTTTTTT
TRBD1 TRBJ2-5 TRBV5-1 few CASSYGTGFFQETQYF TGCGCCAGCAGCTATGGGACAGGATTTTTCCAAGAGACCCAGTACTTC
- TRBJ1-5 TRBV19 few CASSTPAGITQPQHF TGTGCCAGTAGCACCCCGGCCGGGATCACGCAGCCCCAGCATTTT
TRBD2 TRBJ2-1 TRBV12-5 few CASGFAQGGAYNEQFF TGTGCTAGTGGTTTCGCTCAGGGAGGGGCCTACAATGAGCAGTTCTTC
- TRBJ1-1 TRBV7-9 few CASSTQVNTEAFF TGTGCCAGCAGCACCCAGGTGAACACTGAAGCTTTCTTT
- TRBJ2-7 TRBV29-1 - CRGEQEGYEQYF TGCAGGGGGGAACAGGAGGGCTACGAGCAGTACTTC
- TRBJ2-3 TRBV12-5 - CASGRSTDTQYF TGTGCTAGTGGCCGTAGCACAGATACGCAGTATTTT
- TRBJ2-7 TRBV4-3 - CASSPQAAGFEQYF TGCGCCAGCAGCCCCCAGGCAGCGGGCTTTGAGCAGTACTTC
TRBD2 TRBJ2-2 TRBV9 few CASSAGLAGMGELFF TGTGCCAGCAGTGCCGGACTAGCGGGAATGGGGGAGCTGTTTTTT
- TRBJ2-7 TRBV27 - CASSLHRAVGGTYEQYF TGTGCCAGCAGTCTCCACCGGGCAGTCGGGGGTACCTACGAGCAGTACTTC
- TRBJ1-2 TRBV12-5 few CASGLNTGIYTF TGTGCTAGTGGTTTGAATACGGGAATCTACACCTTC
TRBD1 TRBJ1-3 TRBV2 - CASRIGTGAGNTIYF TGTGCCAGCAGGATCGGGACAGGGGCTGGAAACACCATATATTTT
- TRBJ2-5 TRBV7-3 - CASSLTSGRETQYF TGTGCCAGCAGCTTGACCTCAGGGCGAGAGACCCAGTACTTC
TRBD2 TRBJ2-1 TRBV30 few CAWTAGALYNEQFF TGTGCCTGGACAGCGGGGGCGCTCTACAATGAGCAGTTCTTC
- TRBJ2-1 TRBV6-6 few CASSYPTATSYNEQFF TGTGCCAGCAGCTATCCCACAGCGACTTCCTACAATGAGCAGTTCTTC
- TRBJ1-5 TRBV7-8 - CASSPLPPNGEPQHF TGTGCCAGCAGCCCGTTGCCCCCCAATGGGGAGCCCCAGCATTTT
TRBD2 TRBJ2-4 TRBV18 few CASSAGLAGANIQYF TGTGCCAGCTCAGCGGGACTAGCGGGAGCAAACATTCAGTACTTC
- TRBJ1-2 TRBV12-5 few CASGKDGNYGYTF TGTGCTAGTGGCAAAGACGGGAACTATGGCTACACCTTC
- TRBJ2-5 TRBV5-5 - CASSLGVGETQYF TGTGCCAGCAGCTTGGGTGTCGGGGAGACCCAGTACTTC
TRBD2 TRBJ2-1 TRBV9 - CASSVVAGAQFF TGTGCCAGCAGCGTAGTAGCGGGGGCCCAGTTCTTC
- TRBJ1-2 TRBV6-5 few CASSYRGRRYGYTF TGTGCCAGCAGTTATCGTGGCAGACGATATGGCTACACCTTC
- TRBJ1-4 TRBV7-9 few CASSLEKLLFF TGTGCCAGCAGCTTAGAGAAGCTTCTGTTTTTT
- TRBJ1-5 TRBV28 - CASSFPRTGPRQPQHF TGTGCCAGCAGTTTCCCTCGCACAGGGCCCAGGCAGCCCCAGCATTTT